One sample yielded the 15 T cell receptor beta chains listed below, sequenced in a study of blood T cells in healthy people across ages (dated by TCRdb to 2015 to 2017). Preparation of the library involved 5' RACE. Sequencing relied on an Illumina HiSeq 2500. A second PCR of about 6 to 11 cycles was performed with a sample-barcoded 5' primer and a J-beta primer mix. TCRdb's own reprocessing of the public reads used fastp at Q25 and MiXCR and kept productive beta chains. Rows with a matching CDR3 protein are joined into one entry that keeps the most common DNA and genes. The sample records 780,000 or so distinct CDR3 sequences, roughly 50% of which are singletons. The biggest ten clones account for 25% to 30% of the sample. Material: blood. These receptor sequences come from a man between 35 and 55 years old in good health.

The rearrangement links TRBV14 to TRBJ2-1; D may be TRBD1 or TRBD2 (7 bases each). Germline V gives CDR1 SGHDN, CDR2 FVKESK. Between the trimmed V and J ends, which lost 4 bases and 9 bases, there was a span of 19 bases. The CDR3 length is 15 residues. The CDR3 loop is CASSPQGGLLGEQFF. DNA of the CDR3: TGTGCCAGCAGCCCTCAGGGGGGACTACTGGGTGAGCAGTTCTTC.

The rearrangement uses TRBV20-1 and TRBJ2-1; 7 positions agree with TRBD2. V lost 7 bases to trimming and J lost 5 bases; unmatched junction nucleotides: 5. From germline, CDR1 is DFQATT and CDR2 SNEGSKA (reference sequence). There are 12 residues in the CDR3. CDR3 DNA sequence: TGCAGTGTTACAGCGGGGAACAATGAGCAGTTCTTC. It encodes CSVTAGNNEQFF.

In this sample, this clonotype turned up a few times. The chain uses TRBV6-1 and TRBJ1-2; unclear D gene. This CDR3 region has 17 residues. Deletions cut 0 bases from V and 5 bases from J, with 19 bases between. Germline values: CDR1 MNHNS, CDR2 SASEGT. The CDR3 nucleotides are TGTGCCAGCAGTGAAGCCGACTGGGGTCGGGTCGAATATGGCTACACCTTC. It codes for CASSEADWGRVEYGYTF.

This clonotype was seen ten or more times. The chain couples TRBV6-2 or TRBV6-3 to TRBJ2-7; the D gene is possibly TRBD2 (6 bases). Per germline, CDR1 MNHEY and CDR2 SVGEGT. Trimming left V 6 bases short and J 4 bases short, with 10 bases between. The CDR3 runs to 12 residues. In nucleotides, the CDR3 is TGTGCCAGCAGCGGAGGGCCATACGAGCAGTACTTC. Residues: CASSGGPYEQYF.

V is TRBV27 and J is TRBJ2-3; possible D gene TRBD1, 5 bases. The germline CDR1 and CDR2 sequences are MNHEY and SMNVEV (reference sequence). The CDR3 length is 17 residues. V was trimmed by 5 bases and J by 3 bases, leaving 21 bases between them. CDR3 loop: CASSPWTRMRVTDTQYF. CDR3 bases: TGTGCCAGCAGTCCCTGGACAAGGATGCGAGTAACAGATACGCAGTATTTT.

The CDR3 DNA is TGTGCCAGCAGCCCTGGAGGTAGCGGGAGCGTAAATGAGCAGTTCTTC. Protein: CASSPGGSGSVNEQFF. This rearrangement joins TRBV7-3 to TRBJ2-1, with 9 bases lining up with TRBD2. The V segment lost 5 bases and the J segment 7 bases; nucleotides outside the gene matches: 12. This CDR3 spans 16 amino acids. Germline loops: CDR1 SGHTA, CDR2 FQGTGA.

V usage is TRBV5-1 and J usage is TRBJ2-3; perhaps TRBD2 as D (6 bases). This CDR3 region has 16 residues. V shed 0 bases and J shed 2 bases, with 13 bases lying between them. Germline V gives CDR1 SGHRS, CDR2 YFSETQ. CDR3 bases: TGCGCCAGCAGCTTGGGGGTATCGCGGGACACAGATACGCAGTATTTT. It yields the protein CASSLGVSRDTDTQYF.

This sequence joins TRBV28 and TRBJ1-5; D is unresolved. The V end lost 6 bases, the J end lost 6 bases, and 9 bases lay between the germline ends. Germline CDR1 reads MDHEN; CDR2 reads SYDVKM. The CDR3 runs to 12 residues. CDR3 residues: CASRDPSQPQHF. The CDR3 region has the DNA TGTGCCAGCAGGGACCCATCTCAGCCCCAGCATTTT.

The chain joins TRBV12-3 or TRBV12-4 to TRBJ1-1; D uncertain. The CDR3 loop spans 14 amino acids. Trimming cost V 5 bases and J 2 bases, with 12 bases left between them. The CDR3 DNA sequence: TGTGCCAGCAGTCCCAGGACCTCCAACACTGAAGCTTTCTTT. This codes for CASSPRTSNTEAFF.

The V and J genes are TRBV4-1 and TRBJ2-5; possible D gene TRBD2, 6 bases. The V and J ends lost 2 bases and 11 bases respectively, with 21 bases between them. This CDR3 is built from 15 residues. The germline V gene has CDR1 MGHRA and CDR2 YSYEKL. CDR3 bases: TGCGCCAGCAGCCAATTAGCGGAAACCTACAATGAGCAGTACTTC. Protein: CASSQLAETYNEQYF.

The rearrangement links TRBV29-1 to TRBJ1-2; 7 bases are shared with TRBD1. V dropped 3 bases and J dropped 7; count of bases not matched to a gene: 8. Germline V gene data show CDR1 as SQVTM and CDR2 as ANQGSEA. CDR3 length: 13 amino acids. CDR3 sequence (DNA): TGCAGCGTTGAGGAACAGGGGATGGCTGGCTACACCTTC. Translating gives CSVEEQGMAGYTF.

The chain combines TRBV5-1 with TRBJ2-5; D is perhaps TRBD1 or TRBD2 (5 bases each). The CDR3 is 13 residues long. V was shortened by 2 bases and J by 3 bases, with 8 bases between the two germline ends. The germline V gene has CDR1 SGHRS and CDR2 YFSETQ. CDR3 sequence: CASSFQGEETQYF. The CDR3 DNA sequence: TGCGCCAGCAGCTTCCAGGGAGAAGAGACCCAGTACTTC. The whole variable domain, remainder taken from reference TRBV5-1 and TRBJ2-5, is KAGVTQTPRYLIKTRGQQVTLSCSPISGHRSVSWYQQTPGQGLQFLFEYFSETQRNKGNFPGRFSGRQFSNSRSEMNVSTLELGDSALYLCASSFQGEETQYFGPGTRLLVL.

V is TRBV27 and J is TRBJ2-6, with a possible D match to TRBD2 (7 bases). Germline loops: CDR1 MNHEY, CDR2 SMNVEV (reference sequence). The CDR3 totals 17 residues. V was trimmed by 3 bases and J by 4 bases, leaving 16 bases between them. DNA for the CDR3: TGTGCCAGCAGTTTGGGAGGGACACCCGGGGGGGCCAACGTCCTGACTTTC. Protein: CASSLGGTPGGANVLTF. Drawing the rest from reference TRBV27 and TRBJ2-6, the complete variable domain is EAQVTQNPRYLITVTGKKLTVTCSQNMNHEYMSWYRQDPGLGLRQIYYSMNVEVTDKGDVPEGYKVSRKEKRNFPLILESPSPNQTSLYFCASSLGGTPGGANVLTFGAGSRLTVL.

The chain is built from TRBV10-3 and TRBJ2-6, with TRBD1 matching over 9 bases. CDR3 size: 17 residues. Germline CDR1 reads ENHRY; CDR2 reads SYGVKD. Trimming at V came to 11 bases and at J to 0 bases, leaving 11 bases not matched to a gene. DNA of the CDR3: TGTGCCGTACAACCGGGACAGGGTAACTCTGGGGCCAACGTCCTGACTTTC. As protein: CAVQPGQGNSGANVLTF.

The V and J genes are TRBV20-1 and TRBJ2-7; TRBD2 aligns across 7 bases. The junction had 11 bases not matched to a gene; V was cut back by 6 bases and J by 0 bases. The CDR3 sequence is 15 residues long. Germline V lookup: CDR1 DFQATT, CDR2 SNEGSKA (reference sequence). This chain's CDR3 is CSANPASGSSYEQYF. In DNA form, the CDR3 reads TGCAGTGCGAATCCTGCTAGCGGCAGCTCCTACGAGCAGTACTTC.